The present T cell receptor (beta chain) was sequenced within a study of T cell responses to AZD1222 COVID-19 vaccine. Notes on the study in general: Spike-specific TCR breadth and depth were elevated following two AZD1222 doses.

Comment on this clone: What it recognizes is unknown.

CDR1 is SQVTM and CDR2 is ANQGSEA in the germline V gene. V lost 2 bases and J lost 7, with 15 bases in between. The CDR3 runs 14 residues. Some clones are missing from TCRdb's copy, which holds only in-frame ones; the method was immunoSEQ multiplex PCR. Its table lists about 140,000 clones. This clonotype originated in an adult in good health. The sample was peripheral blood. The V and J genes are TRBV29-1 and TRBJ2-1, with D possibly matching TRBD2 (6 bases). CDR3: CSVERVGGKNEQFF. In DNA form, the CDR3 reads TGCAGCGTTGAAAGAGTAGGCGGGAAAAATGAGCAGTTCTTC.